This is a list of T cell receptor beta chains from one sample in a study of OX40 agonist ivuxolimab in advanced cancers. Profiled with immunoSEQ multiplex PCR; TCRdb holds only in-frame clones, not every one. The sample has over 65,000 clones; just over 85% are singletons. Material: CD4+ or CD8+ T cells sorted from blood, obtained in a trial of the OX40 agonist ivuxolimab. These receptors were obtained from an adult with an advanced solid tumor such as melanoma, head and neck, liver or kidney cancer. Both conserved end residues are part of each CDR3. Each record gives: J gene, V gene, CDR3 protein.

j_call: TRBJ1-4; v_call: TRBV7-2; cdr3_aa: CASSASRVTNEKLFF
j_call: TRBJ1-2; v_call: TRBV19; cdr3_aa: CASSIDSPGGRHTF
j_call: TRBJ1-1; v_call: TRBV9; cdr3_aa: CASSPQGEVRDTEAFF
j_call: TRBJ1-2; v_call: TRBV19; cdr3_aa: CASSIRGRTYGYTF
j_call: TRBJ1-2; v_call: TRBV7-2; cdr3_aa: CASSNTDRVHTF
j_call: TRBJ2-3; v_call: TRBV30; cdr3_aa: CAWSPADTQYF
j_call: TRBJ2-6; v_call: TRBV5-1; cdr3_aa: CASSLVVSGANVLTF
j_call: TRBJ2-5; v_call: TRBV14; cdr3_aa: CASSQGAGGAETQYF
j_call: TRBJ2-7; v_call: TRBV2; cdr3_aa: CASSLGTGGLYEQYF
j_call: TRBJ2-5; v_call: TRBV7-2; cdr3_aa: CASSLATSPETQYF
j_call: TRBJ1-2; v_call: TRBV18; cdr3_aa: CASSHTGTGVGNYGYTF
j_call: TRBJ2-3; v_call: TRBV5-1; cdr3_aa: CASSPNTDTQYF
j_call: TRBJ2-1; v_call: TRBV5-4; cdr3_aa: CASSPRGSLGNEQFF
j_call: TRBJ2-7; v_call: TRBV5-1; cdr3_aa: CASSSLSSYEQYF
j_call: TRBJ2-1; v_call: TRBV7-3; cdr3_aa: CASSLEGGSYNEQFF
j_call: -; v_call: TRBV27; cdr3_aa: CASSSRIPSSYEQYF
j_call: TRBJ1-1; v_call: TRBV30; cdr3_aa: CACPGTSGAEAFF
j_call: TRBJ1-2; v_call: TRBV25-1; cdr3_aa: CASSSGGPYYGYTF
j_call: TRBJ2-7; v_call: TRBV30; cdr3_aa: CAWSGFLGGASYEQYF
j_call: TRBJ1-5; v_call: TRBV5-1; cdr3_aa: CASTRNRDTDQPQHF
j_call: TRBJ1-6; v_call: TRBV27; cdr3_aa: CASAVRGNNSPLHF
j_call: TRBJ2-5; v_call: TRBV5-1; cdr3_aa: CASSLELAGRARETQYF
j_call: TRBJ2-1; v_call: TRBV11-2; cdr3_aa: CASSPRGGLAGVNEQFF
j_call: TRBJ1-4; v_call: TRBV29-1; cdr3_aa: CSVNGQNNEKLFF
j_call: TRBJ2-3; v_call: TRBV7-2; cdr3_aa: CASNPRASGGSFNTDTQYF
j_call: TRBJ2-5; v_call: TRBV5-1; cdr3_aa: CASSAGGLEETQYF
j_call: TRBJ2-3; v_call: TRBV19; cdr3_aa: CATLKELGTDTQYF
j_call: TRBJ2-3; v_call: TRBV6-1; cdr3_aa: CASSFNVDTQYF
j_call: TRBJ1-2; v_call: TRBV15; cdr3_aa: CATSPIGTGIGYTF